This T cell receptor beta chain came from a study of cytomegalovirus exposure and HLA in healthy donors. About this clone itself: Its matching antigen is unknown.

This PCR relied on a set of 60 Vbeta primers and 13 Jbeta primers. Method: immunoSEQ multiplex PCR; TCRdb's copy keeps in-frame clones and lacks some. The data hold fewer than 180,000 clones, with less than 85% observed a single time. Broader study findings: A later analysis found TCR association rates differed by HLA locus, highest for DRB1 and lowest for HLA-C.

Germline-derived CDR1 and CDR2 are SGHRS and YFSETQ. This CDR3 spans 16 amino acids. The V gene end was trimmed by 3 bases and the J gene end by 7 bases; junction bases not matched to a gene: 14. The chain couples TRBV5-1 to TRBJ1-1; 8 bases fit TRBD1. This clonotype originated in a man aged 45-65 years in good health and CMV-seropositive. The sequencing input was PBMCs. The CDR3 coding sequence is TGCGCCAGCAGCTGGGGACAGGCAACGATGGAGGGTGAAGCTTTCTTT. Its protein is CASSWGQATMEGEAFF.